The T cell receptor beta chain under discussion was sequenced for a study of vaccination effects on CD4 cells after COVID-19. The study, taken as a whole, reports: Vaccine- and infection-induced clones showed marked clonal contraction late following vaccination.

Here immunoSEQ multiplex PCR was the method, and the copy in TCRdb shows in-frame clones only, minus some. The table lists some 31,000 clones, 75% of them singletons. With nine to eleven days of culture completed, CD4+ T cells were isolated. Infection dated between March and December 2020, before the Alpha, Beta and Delta variants reached the United States. Everyone in the study got two shots of either the BNT162b2 or mRNA-1273 vaccine. Notes on this clone: Its antigen remains unknown.

V was shortened by 3 bases and J by 11 bases, with 16 bases between the two germline ends. Germline CDR1 is LNHDA and CDR2 is SQIVND (reference sequence). The CDR3 loop spans 13 amino acids. The chain employs TRBV19 and TRBJ1-1; D possibly corresponds to TRBD1 (5 bases). Here the sequenced sample was CD4+ T cells from PBMCs cultured without peptide, taken after COVID-19 vaccination. The sequence derives from a human donor who had a prior SARS-CoV-2 infection. CDR3: CASSIKLGDPAFF. CDR3 nucleotides: TGTGCCAGTAGTATTAAACTAGGGGATCCGGCTTTCTTT.